Given below is one TCR beta chain in context. What it binds is not known. Germline V CDR1 and CDR2: SEHNR, FQNEAQ (reference sequence). V lost 6 bases to trimming and J lost 6 bases; unmatched junction nucleotides: 6. The CDR3 contains 13 residues. TCRdb passed the reads through MiXCR, listing each CDR3 protein once. The sample consists of a few hundred thousand distinct CDR3 sequences, roughly 43% of them appearing once. This entry belongs to a study of T cell repertoires in cytomegalovirus infection. The chain carries TRBV7-9 and TRBJ2-7, with 9 bases lining up with TRBD1. The source of this sequence is a human donor in good health (CMV status not recorded). Some clones in this sample may be carry-over from other donors' samples. The sequences come from cultured PBMCs, collected from culture after CMV antigen stimulation. CDR3 protein: CASRQDRGLEQYF. The CDR3 DNA is TGTGCCAGCAGACAGGACAGGGGCCTCGAGCAGTACTTC.